A selection of T cell receptor beta chains follows, all from one sample in a study of radiotherapy plus CTLA-4 blockade in lung cancer. Generated by immunoSEQ multiplex PCR, the TCRdb table keeps only in-frame clones and is missing some. The data contain about 31,000 clones, roughly 80% of them singletons. This material consisted of peripheral blood, taken from a patient treated with radiotherapy plus ipilimumab. These receptor sequences come from a human donor with non-small cell lung cancer who had stable disease on radiotherapy plus ipilimumab. The CDR3 runs from the conserved cysteine through the conserved F or W. A D gene is named only where the DNA matches it firmly. Not every row has a clone size; where given, it reads once, few, many or a size class.

>TRBJ2-3|TRBV7-6|TRBD1|-
TGTGCCAGCAGCCGGACCTCGGGACAGGGGGGAGGTACGCAGTATTTT
CASSRTSGQGGGTQYF
>TRBJ2-3|TRBV5-1|TRBD2|-
TGCGCCAGCAGCTTGGTCGCGGGGGTGGTTGATACGCAGTATTTT
CASSLVAGVVDTQYF
>TRBJ1-1|TRBV6-5|TRBD1|-
TGTGCCAGCAGTTTAGGGGACAGGAGGAACACTGAAGCTTTCTTT
CASSLGDRRNTEAFF
>TRBJ1-1|TRBV5-1|-|-
TGCGCCAGCAGCTTGGCGGGATATACTGAAGCTTTCTTT
CASSLAGYTEAFF
>TRBJ2-1|TRBV6-5|-|-
TGTGCCAGCAGTTACGGGTTTGTGAGCTCCTACAATGAGCAGTTCTTC
CASSYGFVSSYNEQFF
>TRBJ1-4|TRBV6-5|-|once
TGTGCCAGCACTCCCCGACCAGGGTTAGGAAAACTGTTTTTT
CASTPRPGLGKLFF
>TRBJ2-5|TRBV19|-|-
TGTGCCAGTAGTTTACAGGCTCAAGAGACCCAGTACTTC
CASSLQAQETQYF
>TRBJ2-7|TRBV27|TRBD2|-
TGTGCCAGCAGTTTCCTTAGCGGGGGGCCCTCCTACGAGCAGTACTTC
CASSFLSGGPSYEQYF
>TRBJ2-5|TRBV16|-|-
TGTGCCAGCAGCCAATCGGCGCAGGGGGGAAAGACCCAGTACTTC
CASSQSAQGGKTQYF
>TRBJ1-2|TRBV25-1|-|once
TGTGCCAGCACCCCGAGAGGGGGTTCCTATGGCTACACCTTC
CASTPRGGSYGYTF
>TRBJ2-3|TRBV2|-|once
TGTGCCAGCAGTTCAGGGTACACCGATACGCAGTATTTT
CASSSGYTDTQYF
>TRBJ1-2|TRBV18|-|-
TGTGCCAGCTCACCACCGGGCCTGAACTATGGCTACACCTTC
CASSPPGLNYGYTF
>TRBJ2-7|TRBV5-5|-|-
TGTGCCAGCAGCTTGCAACAGACCTCCTACGAGCAGTACTTC
CASSLQQTSYEQYF
>TRBJ1-6|TRBV6-6|-|-
TGTGCCAGCAGTTACTCTCCCATAAGGGATAATCCACCCCTCCACTTT
CASSYSPIRDNPPLHF
>TRBJ1-3|TRBV28|-|-
TGTGCCAGCAGCCCGACAGGAACCACAGGAAACACCATATATTTT
CASSPTGTTGNTIYF
>TRBJ1-3|TRBV7-2|-|-
TGTGCCAGCAGCTTAGCACGACTGGGAAACACCATATATTTT
CASSLARLGNTIYF
>TRBJ1-2|TRBV7-3|-|-
TGTGCCAGCAGCTTAAGACTGGGCACTACCCTTACTAACTATGGCTACACCTTC
CASSLRLGTTLTNYGYTF
>TRBJ1-2|TRBV30|-|-
TGTGCCTGGAACATCGCAGGGGTCTACACCTTC
CAWNIAGVYTF
>TRBJ1-2|TRBV6-6|-|-
TGTGCCAGCAGCTCACAGGGAGTCTATGGCTACACCTTC
CASSSQGVYGYTF
>TRBJ2-7|TRBV2|TRBD1|-
TGTGCCAGCAGTTCCGCTACCGGGACAGGACTAAGAGGGGGCCCCTACGAGCAGTACTTC
CASSSATGTGLRGGPYEQYF
>TRBJ2-1|TRBV10-3|-|-
TGTGCCATCACCCAGGACAGATTCAATGAGCAGTTCTTC
CAITQDRFNEQFF
>TRBJ1-1|TRBV27|TRBD1|-
TGTGCCAGCAGTTTAGCGGCCGGGACAGGGGGCACTGAAGCTTTCTTT
CASSLAAGTGGTEAFF
>TRBJ1-1|TRBV27|-|-
TGTGCCAGCAGTTTATTCGATGGAGTAGTTGAAGCTTTCTTT
CASSLFDGVVEAFF